The 30 T cell receptor beta chains in this list originate from one sample, sequenced in a study of human T cells and chemical hapten exposure. MiXCR was run by TCRdb on the RACE reads, yielding one entry per CDR3 protein. The data contain about 120,000 distinct CDR3 sequences, roughly 12% of them singletons. Time point reported: patch test 1, 2 weeks after DPC sensitization. Treatment reported: therapeutic diphenylcyclopropenone sensitization with weekly scalp DPC. The material was whole blood, obtained in connection with sensitization to the hapten diphenylcyclopropenone (DPC). These receptors came from a woman aged 50 to 60 with alopecia areata. Some clones in this sample may be carry-over from other donors' samples.

V gene TRBV2 combines with J gene TRBJ1-5; D is possibly TRBD1 (5 bases). Between the trimmed V and J ends, which lost 6 bases and 1 base, there was a span of 13 bases. The CDR3 loop spans 15 amino acids. Germline CDR1 SNHLY, CDR2 FYNNEI. CDR3 region: CASSPGLGSNQPQHF. CDR3 DNA: TGTGCCAGCAGCCCGGGACTGGGGAGCAATCAGCCCCAGCATTTT.

The CDR3 here is CSVAGNSYEQYF. For the CDR3, the DNA is TGCAGCGTTGCAGGGAACTCCTACGAGCAGTACTTC. This sequence joins TRBV29-1 and TRBJ2-7; weak D call: TRBD1 (5 bases). CDR1 SQVTM and CDR2 ANQGSEA come from the germline V gene. Trimming cost V 4 bases and J 0 bases, with 7 bases left between them. The CDR3 has 12 residues.

This chain joins TRBV28 and TRBJ1-2, with D hard to call. With 5 bases removed from V and 2 bases from J, the gap between germline ends came to 9 bases. The CDR3 length is 13 residues. The germline V gene encodes CDR1 MDHEN and CDR2 SYDVKM. CDR3 in amino acids: CASSAPINYGYTF. Here the CDR3 DNA reads TGTGCCAGCAGTGCCCCTATAAACTATGGCTACACCTTC.

This clonotype was counted many times. The chain combines TRBV5-6 with TRBJ1-5; D possibly corresponds to TRBD1 (6 bases). The V end was cut by 0 bases, the J end by 6 bases, with 10 bases between. CDR1 and CDR2 from the germline V gene are SGHDT and YYEEEE. The CDR3 runs to 14 residues. The CDR3 region has the DNA TGTGCCAGCAGCTTGGCACAGGGTAGTCAGCCCCAGCATTTT. Translating gives CASSLAQGSQPQHF.

J is TRBJ2-1 and V is TRBV14; D remains ambiguous. V was shortened by 1 base and J by 7 bases, with 14 bases between the two germline ends. Germline-derived CDR1 and CDR2 are SGHDN and FVKESK. The CDR3 covers 15 residues. CDR3 in amino acids: CASSQGQIPGNEQFF. For the CDR3, the DNA is TGTGCCAGCAGCCAAGGGCAAATTCCCGGGAATGAGCAGTTCTTC.

This clonotype was counted ten times or more. The chain couples TRBV7-6 to TRBJ1-4; D remains ambiguous. The CDR3 totals 11 residues. The germline V gene encodes CDR1 SGHVS and CDR2 FNYEAQ. V dropped 1 base and J dropped 7 bases, with 1 base sitting between them. CDR3 sequence (DNA): TGTGCCAGCAGCTTAGTTGAAAAACTGTTTTTT. This translates into CASSLVEKLFF.

This clonotype was detected only a few times. The chain links TRBV5-1 to TRBJ2-2; D tentatively reads TRBD1 or TRBD2 (5 bases each). Trimming left V 4 bases short and J 3 bases short, with 19 bases between. Per germline, CDR1 SGHRS and CDR2 YFSETQ. The CDR3 runs to 17 residues. The chain's CDR3 is CASSGKFGAVDTGELFF. In DNA form, the CDR3 reads TGCGCCAGCAGCGGCAAGTTCGGGGCGGTGGACACCGGGGAGCTGTTTTTT.

The CDR3 spells CASSQGAGANVLTF. The CDR3 nucleotides read TGTGCCAGCAGCCAGGGCGCTGGGGCCAACGTCCTGACTTTC. The chain carries TRBV7-2 and TRBJ2-6; D possibly corresponds to TRBD1 (5 bases). The V end lost 5 bases, the J end lost 2 bases, and 7 bases lay between the germline ends. The CDR3 runs to 14 residues. CDR1 and CDR2 (germline): SGHTA, FQGNSA.

This clonotype occurred a few times. V usage is TRBV29-1 and J usage is TRBJ2-3, with D possibly TRBD1 on 5 matching bases. The CDR3 is 14 amino acids. Germline loops: CDR1 SQVTM, CDR2 ANQGSEA. V was clipped by 3 bases and J by 2 bases, with 12 bases between them. The CDR3 here is CSVDAGFFTDTQYF. The CDR3 bases are TGCAGCGTTGACGCAGGGTTCTTCACAGATACGCAGTATTTT.

In its sample, this clonotype was seen many times. The chain is built from TRBV5-1 and TRBJ2-7; possibly TRBD1 or TRBD2 for D (6 bases each). The CDR3 covers 15 residues. CDR1 is SGHRS, CDR2 YFSETQ, per germline. The V end was cut by 1 base, the J end by 5 bases, with 16 bases between. CDR3 in amino acids: CASSLSTGAGNEQYF. The CDR3 region has the DNA TGCGCCAGCAGCTTGTCGACGGGGGCAGGCAACGAGCAGTACTTC.

The table lists this clonotype with many counts. V gene TRBV28 combines with J gene TRBJ2-3; 8 bases are shared with TRBD1. J lost 0 bases, V lost 5 bases, and 10 bases had no gene match. Per germline, CDR1 MDHEN and CDR2 SYDVKM. This CDR3 has 17 amino acids. CDR3 bases: TGTGCCAGCAGTCGGACAGGGAGACAAACTAGCACAGATACGCAGTATTTT. Translated, it gives CASSRTGRQTSTDTQYF.

This chain links TRBV6-5 with TRBJ1-2, with D maybe TRBD1 (5 bases). V was clipped by 0 bases and J by 4 bases, with 12 bases between them. The CDR3 totals 15 residues. Germline CDR1 reads MNHEY; CDR2 reads SVGAGI. CDR3 bases: TGTGCCAGCAGTTACTCCCCGGGGGAGGGCTATGGCTACACCTTC. Protein: CASSYSPGEGYGYTF.

This clonotype was seen many times. The chain links TRBV12-3 or TRBV12-4 to TRBJ1-4, with unresolved D. CDR3 length: 14 residues. V was trimmed by 4 bases and J by 8 bases, leaving 14 bases between them. The CDR3 reads CASSSNQIQEKLFF. The CDR3 DNA reads TGTGCCAGCAGTTCGAATCAGATACAGGAAAAACTGTTTTTT.

This clonotype has a handful of counts. The genes are TRBV28 and TRBJ2-3; D ambiguous. The CDR3 totals 13 residues. The V and J ends lost 7 bases and 0 bases respectively, with 8 bases between them. CDR1 and CDR2 from the germline V gene are MDHEN and SYDVKM. The CDR3 reads CASKIESTDTQYF. CDR3 in DNA: TGTGCCAGCAAGATAGAAAGCACAGATACGCAGTATTTT.

This clonotype came up a few times. This chain links TRBV29-1 with TRBJ1-1; D uncertain. Trimming removed 6 bases at V and 9 bases at J, with 5 bases between. From germline, CDR1 is SQVTM and CDR2 ANQGSEA. The CDR3 is 8 residues long. CDR3 region: CSVEQAFF. The CDR3, as DNA: TGCAGCGTGGAACAAGCTTTCTTT. The full variable domain, with the rest looked up from reference TRBV29-1 and TRBJ1-1, is SAVISQKPSRDICQRGTSLTIQCQVDSQVTMMFWYRQQPGQSLTLIATANQGSEATYESGFVIDKFPISRPNLTFSTLTVSNMSPEDSSIYLCSVEQAFFGQGTRLTVV.

Ten or more counts support this clonotype. The chain uses TRBV12-3 or TRBV12-4 and TRBJ2-2; TRBD1 matches at 11 bases. With V trimmed by 6 bases and J by 0 bases, 3 bases remained unmatched. The CDR3 is 16 residues long. The CDR3 bases are TGTGCCAGCAGGACGGGACAGGGGGCGAACACCGGGGAGCTGTTTTTT. It codes for CASRTGQGANTGELFF.

V usage is TRBV7-6 and J usage is TRBJ2-2; 10 nucleotides line up with TRBD2. J lost 0 bases, V lost 1 base, and 2 bases had no gene match. CDR3 size: 17 residues. Germline CDR1 and CDR2: SGHVS and FNYEAQ. The CDR3 region is CASSLEGLAANTGELFF. CDR3 in DNA: TGTGCCAGCAGCTTAGAAGGACTAGCGGCGAACACCGGGGAGCTGTTTTTT.

This clonotype was seen many times. The chain carries TRBV12-3 or TRBV12-4 and TRBJ2-3; D possibly corresponds to TRBD1 (5 bases). The V end lost 6 bases, the J end lost 1 base, and 17 bases lay between the germline ends. This CDR3 contains 16 residues. CDR3 residues: CASSLLPRVGTDTQYF. The CDR3 region has the DNA TGTGCCAGCAGCCTCCTTCCCAGGGTAGGCACAGATACGCAGTATTTT.

This clonotype was counted only a few times. The chain recombines TRBV7-9 with TRBJ2-7, with a tentative D call TRBD2 (5 bases). The CDR3 runs to 14 residues. Germline V lookup: CDR1 SEHNR, CDR2 FQNEAQ (reference sequence). The V and J ends lost 1 base and 7 bases respectively, with 14 bases between them. The CDR3 region has the DNA TGTGCCAGCAGCTTAGTTCGCAATCGGAGGGAGCAGTACTTC. This gives the protein CASSLVRNRREQYF.

This clonotype was picked up a small number of times. J is TRBJ1-1 and V is TRBV2; 7 bases align to TRBD1. Germline lookup yields CDR1 SNHLY and CDR2 FYNNEI. The CDR3 length is 13 residues. Trimming cost V 1 base and J 10 bases; bases outside gene matches: 6. The CDR3 reads CASSEEGRGLAFF. The CDR3 nucleotides are TGTGCCAGCAGTGAAGAAGGGAGGGGGCTAGCTTTCTTT.

This clonotype was detected ten times or more. This chain uses TRBV19 with TRBJ2-2, with 10 positions matching TRBD1. CDR1 and CDR2 (germline): LNHDA, SQIVND (reference sequence). The CDR3 is 17 residues long. The V segment lost 2 bases and the J segment 4 bases; nucleotides outside the gene matches: 7. In DNA, the CDR3 is TGTGCCAGTAGTATATCCCCGGGGACAGGGGCCACCGGGGAGCTGTTTTTT. Amino acids: CASSISPGTGATGELFF.

In its sample, this clonotype was seen many times. The chain uses TRBV7-2 and TRBJ2-3, with D maybe TRBD1 (6 bases). The CDR3 runs to 16 residues. Between the trimmed V and J ends, which lost 5 bases and 4 bases, there was a span of 19 bases. The germline V gene encodes CDR1 SGHTA and CDR2 FQGNSA. The CDR3 sequence is CASSGQSQGYADTQYF. Written as DNA, the CDR3 is TGTGCCAGCAGCGGTCAATCACAGGGTTATGCAGATACGCAGTATTTT.

This clonotype has a count of ten or more. The chain uses TRBV23-1 and TRBJ2-7; D may be TRBD1 or TRBD2 (5 bases each). TRBV23-1 is designated an ORF whose function remains uncertain. V was trimmed by 11 bases and J by 5 bases, leaving 22 bases between them. The length of the CDR3 is 14 residues. This chain's CDR3 is CAPPGAGFFHEQYF. CDR3 in DNA: TGCGCCCCTCCCGGGGCAGGGTTTTTCCACGAGCAGTACTTC.

The rearrangement joins TRBV28 to TRBJ1-5, with D uncertain. Germline-derived CDR1 and CDR2 are MDHEN and SYDVKM. The CDR3 extends over 11 amino acids. Trimming pared 4 bases from V and 7 bases from J, leaving 5 bases between. The CDR3 bases are TGTGCCAGCAGTTACCACCAGCCCCAGCATTTT. It specifies CASSYHQPQHF.

DNA for the CDR3: TGCAGTGCTAGGCTTGGGGCGGTGGGCACAGATACGCAGTATTTT. It encodes CSARLGAVGTDTQYF. The rearrangement links TRBV20-1 to TRBJ2-3; perhaps TRBD1 as D (5 bases). Trimming stripped 3 bases from V and 1 base from J, with 14 bases between. Germline lookup yields CDR1 DFQATT and CDR2 SNEGSKA (reference sequence). The CDR3 runs to 15 residues.

J is TRBJ2-1 and V is TRBV12-3 or TRBV12-4; weak D call: TRBD2 (5 bases). V lost 7 bases to trimming and J lost 0 bases, with 10 bases between them. The CDR3 is 14 residues long. The CDR3 DNA is TGTGCCAGCATCGAGGGTTACTCCTACAATGAGCAGTTCTTC. This translates into CASIEGYSYNEQFF.

The chain has TRBV7-2 and TRBJ1-4; TRBD1 matches at 8 bases. This CDR3 is 14 amino acids long. Losses at the gene ends were 4 bases for V and 6 bases for J; bases not matched to a gene: 4. The germline V gene has CDR1 SGHTA and CDR2 FQGNSA. CDR3 DNA: TGTGCCAGCAGCTCGGACAGGGCCGATGAAAAACTGTTTTTT. Amino acid sequence: CASSSDRADEKLFF.

There are a few counts of this clonotype. The chain uses TRBV28 and TRBJ2-1, with D perhaps being TRBD1 or TRBD2 (5 bases each). V was cut by 1 base and J by 4 bases, with 11 bases left in between. CDR1 is MDHEN and CDR2 is SYDVKM in the germline V gene. The CDR3 length is 15 residues. CDR3 sequence reads: CASSLSGTIYNEQFF. The CDR3 coding sequence is TGTGCCAGCAGTTTATCAGGGACCATTTACAATGAGCAGTTCTTC.

This clonotype has a count of ten or more. The J gene is TRBJ2-4, the V gene TRBV5-5, with D perhaps TRBD1 or TRBD2 (5 bases each). Germline CDR1 reads SGHKS; CDR2 reads YYEKEE (reference sequence). This CDR3 has 14 amino acids. V was shortened by 7 bases and J by 1 base, with 12 bases between the two germline ends. CDR3 protein: CASSRDLAKNIQYF. The CDR3 DNA reads as TGTGCCAGCTCACGGGACCTCGCCAAAAACATTCAGTACTTC.

V usage is TRBV6-5 and J usage is TRBJ2-5; tentatively, D is TRBD1 or TRBD2 (5 bases each). CDR3 length equals 19 residues. V lost 1 base to trimming and J lost 3 bases, with 24 bases between them. Germline lookup yields CDR1 MNHEY and CDR2 SVGAGI. The CDR3 sequence: CASSYWSQGTPGTEETQYF. The CDR3 bases are TGTGCCAGCAGTTACTGGTCCCAAGGGACCCCCGGAACTGAAGAGACCCAGTACTTC.